The clone carrying this TCR beta chain occurred a few times. Its antigen is currently unknown. This sample was included in a study of T-cell reconstitution after alpha-beta-depleted transplantation in children. The germline CDR1 and CDR2 sequences are SGHRS and YFSETQ. This CDR3 spans 14 amino acids. V lost 0 bases to trimming and J lost 6 bases; unmatched junction nucleotides: 4. General study findings and limits: The study reportedly traced alpha-beta T cells about two months after transplant to several hundred expanded graft clones. Diversity and T-cell counts at one year after transplant derived mostly from new T cells.

Preparation of the TCRbeta library involved a method that used unique molecular identifiers. Each CDR3 protein gets one entry after TCRdb re-called the PCR reads with MiXCR. The sample lists about 1,000,000 distinct CDR3 sequences; about 29% were seen once. The sequencing used PBMCs, mostly from graft donor cells, collected 360 days after TCRalphabeta/CD19-depleted stem cell transplant. This chain links TRBV5-1 with TRBJ1-1; 8 bases fit TRBD1. The sequence came from a boy younger than two who had a stem cell transplant for SCID, so the T cells may come from the graft donor. CDR3 nucleotide sequence: TGCGCCAGCAGCTTGGAATCAGGGGGCCCTGAAGCTTTCTTT. It codes for CASSLESGGPEAFF.